These 27 T cell receptor beta chains share one sample of origin, sequenced in a study of cytomegalovirus exposure and HLA in healthy donors. The table came from immunoSEQ multiplex PCR; TCRdb's copy has only in-frame clones and leaves some out. The sample lists fewer than 250,000 clones, around nine tenths seen once, with around 2.6% in the top ten. The sequencing input was PBMCs. These receptor sequences come from a man between 18 and 35 years old in good health and CMV-seronegative.

On this clone: This same CDR3 is encoded by further DNA sequences in the sample. This sequence joins TRBV11-2 and TRBJ2-7; weak D call: TRBD2 (5 bases). V was shortened by 5 bases and J by 3 bases, with 11 bases between the two germline ends. Germline-derived CDR1 and CDR2 are SGHAT and FQNNGV. The length of the CDR3 is 13 residues. For the CDR3, the DNA is TGTGCCAGCAGCCTGGGAGCGGTCTACGAGCAGTACTTC. Translation: CASSLGAVYEQYF.

This chain joins TRBV10-2 and TRBJ1-1; no reliable D call. Between the trimmed V and J ends, which lost 5 bases and 7 bases, there was a span of 20 bases. CDR3 length: 15 amino acids. Germline V gene sequence: CDR1 WSHSY, CDR2 SAAADI. DNA for the CDR3: TGCGCCAGCAGTCGGGGTAGACCCGATTTGGTTGAAGCTTTCTTT. Its translation is CASSRGRPDLVEAFF.

The chain has TRBV19 and TRBJ1-1; TRBD1 aligns across 8 bases. J gave up 10 bases and V 5 bases, and 6 bases lay outside the gene matches. The CDR3 runs 12 residues. Germline CDR1 and CDR2: LNHDA and SQIVND (reference sequence). The CDR3 protein is CASSRQGAGAFF. The CDR3 bases are TGTGCCAGTAGTCGGCAGGGGGCAGGAGCTTTCTTT.

The chain joins TRBV14 to TRBJ1-6; D may be TRBD1 (6 bases). The CDR3 extends over 14 amino acids. Trimming pared 0 bases from V and 10 bases from J, leaving 10 bases between. The germline V gene has CDR1 SGHDN and CDR2 FVKESK. Here the CDR3 reads CASSQETGPSPLHF. CDR3 nucleotide sequence: TGTGCCAGCAGCCAAGAAACAGGGCCCTCACCCCTCCACTTT.

The genes are TRBV18 and TRBJ1-6; perhaps TRBD1 as D (6 bases). The CDR3 has 15 amino acids. V lost 0 bases and J lost 6, with 9 bases in between. Germline loops: CDR1 KGHSH, CDR2 LQKENI. The CDR3 spells CASSPPGGANSPLHF. CDR3 sequence (DNA): TGTGCCAGCTCACCACCCGGGGGGGCTAATTCACCCCTCCACTTT.

This chain links TRBV2 with TRBJ2-7; possible D gene TRBD1, 5 bases. V shed 2 bases and J shed 4 bases, with 12 bases lying between them. The germline V gene encodes CDR1 SNHLY and CDR2 FYNNEI. This CDR3 is built from 14 residues. The CDR3 reads CASSEIAGSYEQYF. Written as DNA, the CDR3 is TGTGCCAGCAGTGAAATTGCAGGGTCGTACGAGCAGTACTTC.

The V gene is TRBV5-4, the J gene TRBJ2-7; D not certain. This CDR3 comprises 12 residues. Trimming removed 1 base from V and 3 bases from J, with 5 bases in between. Germline V gene sequence: CDR1 SGHNT, CDR2 YYREEE (reference sequence). CDR3 amino acids: CASSLTGYEQYF. The CDR3 region has the DNA TGTGCCAGCAGCTTGACGGGCTACGAGCAGTACTTC.

This chain connects TRBV7-9 to TRBJ1-1; perhaps TRBD1 as D (5 bases). The CDR3 is made up of 13 amino acids. The V gene lost 5 bases and the J gene lost 4 bases, with 11 bases spanning the gap. Germline V gene lookup returns CDR1 SEHNR and CDR2 FQNEAQ (reference sequence). The CDR3 bases are TGTGCCAGCAGCCCCCGGGGGTCCACTGAAGCTTTCTTT. Translating it yields CASSPRGSTEAFF.

The genes are TRBV4-3 and TRBJ2-7; 8 bases match TRBD2. Germline loops: CDR1 LGHNA, CDR2 YSLEER. The CDR3 is 15 amino acids. Losses at the gene ends were 0 bases for V and 5 bases for J; bases not matched to a gene: 6. For the CDR3, the DNA is TGCGCCAGCAGCCAAGAAAGGACTAGCTTACACGAGCAGTACTTC. Amino acid sequence: CASSQERTSLHEQYF.

This clone was seen repeatedly, ten times or more. The V and J genes are TRBV6-5 and TRBJ2-5, with 10 nucleotides matching TRBD1. The V and J ends lost 4 bases and 4 bases, in that order; junction bases with no gene match: 6. Germline V gene sequence: CDR1 MNHEY, CDR2 SVGAGI. The CDR3 is 15 amino acids. Written as DNA, the CDR3 is TGTGCCAGCAGTTTAGGACAGGGGGAAGTAGAGACCCAGTACTTC. It translates to CASSLGQGEVETQYF.

The V call is TRBV12-5, the J call TRBJ2-5; D unclear. This CDR3 spans 15 amino acids. The V end lost 1 base, the J end lost 3 bases, and 12 bases lay between the germline ends. Germline CDR1 reads LGHNT; CDR2 reads FRNRAP. The CDR3 region is CASGLGLVFEETQYF. CDR3 nucleotides: TGTGCTAGTGGTTTGGGGCTCGTTTTTGAAGAGACCCAGTACTTC.

The chain recombines TRBV13 with TRBJ2-5, with 13 bases that match TRBD2. Germline V gene data show CDR1 as PRHDT and CDR2 as FYEKMQ (reference sequence). V shed 4 bases, J shed 2 bases, and the junction held 4 bases outside the gene matches. The CDR3 consists of 16 residues. CDR3 protein: CASSSPTSGGQETQYF. DNA for the CDR3: TGTGCCAGCAGCTCCCCGACTAGCGGGGGGCAAGAGACCCAGTACTTC.

This clone was seen a few times. In DNA form, the CDR3 reads TGTGCCAGCAGCCTCGGGAAGGGTTCGTTGCGGGAGACCCAGTACTTC. This gives the protein CASSLGKGSLRETQYF. The chain links TRBV5-4 to TRBJ2-5; TRBD2 might be the D (5 bases). Germline CDR1 and CDR2: SGHNT and YYREEE (reference sequence). CDR3 size: 16 residues. Trimming pared 4 bases from V and 5 bases from J, leaving 21 bases between.

The chain is built from TRBV4-3 and TRBJ1-1; 7 bases line up with TRBD1. The CDR3 extends over 13 amino acids. Per the germline V gene, CDR1 is LGHNA and CDR2 is YSLEER. Germline trimming cut 0 bases from V and 6 bases from J; bases unmatched to any gene: 1. The CDR3 here is CASSQDRGAEAFF. CDR3 DNA: TGCGCCAGCAGCCAAGACAGGGGGGCTGAAGCTTTCTTT.

V usage is TRBV5-1 and J usage is TRBJ2-7; TRBD1 might be the D (6 bases). The CDR3 is 12 residues long. V was clipped by 4 bases and J by 4 bases, with 9 bases between them. CDR1 and CDR2 (germline): SGHRS, YFSETQ. The CDR3 spells CASSEGQYEQYF. The CDR3 nucleotides read TGCGCCAGCAGCGAAGGACAGTACGAGCAGTACTTC. Supplemented by reference TRBV5-1 and TRBJ2-7, the full variable domain reads KAGVTQTPRYLIKTRGQQVTLSCSPISGHRSVSWYQQTPGQGLQFLFEYFSETQRNKGNFPGRFSGRQFSNSRSEMNVSTLELGDSALYLCASSEGQYEQYFGPGTRLTVT.

The CDR3 DNA follows: TGTGCCAGCAGCTTTAGGAGGGGCAATACAGATACGCAGTATTTT. Translated: CASSFRRGNTDTQYF. The chain joins TRBV5-4 to TRBJ2-3, with D maybe TRBD2 (6 bases). The length of the CDR3 is 15 residues. Germline CDR1 SGHNT, CDR2 YYREEE (reference sequence). The germline V and J ends were trimmed by 2 bases and 3 bases, with 13 bases remaining between them. Using reference TRBV5-4 and TRBJ2-3 for the parts outside the CDR3, the full variable domain is ETGVTQSPTHLIKTRGQQVTLRCSSQSGHNTVSWYQQALGQGPQFIFQYYREEENGRGNFPPRFSGLQFPNYSSELNVNALELDDSALYLCASSFRRGNTDTQYFGPGTRLTVL.

The rearrangement joins TRBV11-2 to TRBJ2-3; D may be TRBD2 (5 bases). The V gene's germline CDR1 is SGHAT and CDR2 FQNNGV. The CDR3 sequence is 16 residues long. Deletions cut 6 bases from V and 2 bases from J, with 18 bases between. The CDR3 spells CASRKRTFQSTDTQYF. DNA of the CDR3: TGTGCCAGCAGAAAACGGACTTTTCAGTCCACAGATACGCAGTATTTT.

The chain employs TRBV18 and TRBJ2-1; 12 bases are shared with TRBD2. V shed 5 bases and J 8 bases; nucleotides not matched to a gene: 7. Germline-derived CDR1 and CDR2 are KGHSH and LQKENI. CDR3 length equals 15 residues. CDR3 nucleotide sequence: TGTGCCAGCTCAGCTCCGGGACTAGCGGGTTATGAGCAGTTCTTC. Protein sequence: CASSAPGLAGYEQFF.

The chain links TRBV5-4 to TRBJ2-2; 7 bases are shared with TRBD1. Germline V CDR1 and CDR2: SGHNT, YYREEE (reference sequence). The junction had 6 bases not matched to a gene; V was cut back by 3 bases and J by 4 bases. This CDR3 contains 15 residues. The CDR3 sequence: CASSSTGAGTGELFF. The CDR3 nucleotides read TGTGCCAGCAGCTCCACAGGGGCCGGCACCGGGGAGCTGTTTTTT.

The genes are TRBV28 and TRBJ1-4; D not certain. Germline CDR1 is MDHEN and CDR2 is SYDVKM. This CDR3 contains 13 residues. Deletions cut 1 base from V and 8 bases from J, with 8 bases between. CDR3 coding DNA: TGTGCCAGCAGTTTATTTACAGACGAAAAACTGTTTTTT. This codes for CASSLFTDEKLFF.

CDR3 amino acids: CAISDPRAGVYEQYF. The CDR3 DNA is TGTGCCATCAGTGACCCTAGAGCGGGAGTCTACGAGCAGTACTTC. The chain is built from TRBV10-3 and TRBJ2-7, with 8 bases fitting TRBD2. The germline CDR1 and CDR2 sequences are ENHRY and SYGVKD. This CDR3 comprises 15 residues. With 3 bases clipped from V and 3 bases from J, the junction kept 7 bases outside the gene matches.

The chain joins TRBV4-2 to TRBJ2-3; TRBD2 agrees at 15 bases. The junction had 6 bases not matched to a gene; V was cut back by 1 base and J by 4 bases. This CDR3 has 18 residues. Looked up from germline, CDR1 is LGHNA and CDR2 is YNFKEQ. CDR3 in amino acids: CASSQGTSGRASSDTQYF. The DNA for the CDR3 is TGTGCCAGCAGCCAAGGGACTAGCGGGAGGGCCTCTTCAGATACGCAGTATTTT.

The chain carries TRBV5-1 and TRBJ2-1, with TRBD2 identical over 11 bases. Germline CDR1 reads SGHRS; CDR2 reads YFSETQ. V lost 0 bases and J lost 7; bases outside the gene matches: 6. CDR3 length: 16 residues. CDR3: CASSLVRLAGLNEQFF. DNA of the CDR3: TGCGCCAGCAGCTTGGTTCGACTAGCGGGATTGAATGAGCAGTTCTTC. The variable domain in full, completed from reference TRBV5-1 and TRBJ2-1, reads KAGVTQTPRYLIKTRGQQVTLSCSPISGHRSVSWYQQTPGQGLQFLFEYFSETQRNKGNFPGRFSGRQFSNSRSEMNVSTLELGDSALYLCASSLVRLAGLNEQFFGPGTRLTVL.

The chain uses TRBV4-3 and TRBJ1-2, with 9 positions matching TRBD1. The V gene's germline CDR1 is LGHNA and CDR2 YSLEER. CDR3 length: 17 residues. Germline trimming cut 4 bases from V and 4 bases from J; bases unmatched to any gene: 13. The chain's CDR3 is CASSRGETGGKLYGYTF. The CDR3 bases are TGCGCCAGCAGCCGCGGGGAGACAGGGGGGAAGCTCTATGGCTACACCTTC.

This chain joins TRBV5-1 and TRBJ2-1, with TRBD1 matching over 7 bases. V was pared by 5 bases and J by 2 bases, with 7 bases of the junction left unmatched. Germline CDR1 reads SGHRS; CDR2 reads YFSETQ. The CDR3 consists of 15 residues. The CDR3 nucleotides are TGCGCCAGCAGTCGACCCGGGACAGCCTACAATGAGCAGTTCTTC. Protein sequence: CASSRPGTAYNEQFF.

This clone was seen only once. V usage is TRBV5-6 and J usage is TRBJ2-1, with D hard to call. The CDR3 has 14 amino acids. Deletions cut 4 bases from V and 6 bases from J, with 14 bases between. Germline assignment: CDR1 SGHDT and CDR2 YYEEEE. The chain's CDR3 is CASSPGPLGNEQFF. DNA for the CDR3: TGTGCCAGCAGCCCTGGGCCATTGGGCAATGAGCAGTTCTTC.

Of note for this clone: This CDR3 is also generated by other DNA sequences in the sample. J is TRBJ2-3 and V is TRBV4-3; 9 bases are a match to TRBD2. Germline-derived CDR1 and CDR2 are LGHNA and YSLEER. This CDR3 has 14 residues. Unmatched junction bases numbered 2, after V lost 4 bases and J lost 3 bases. CDR3 DNA: TGCGCCAGCAGCCCTGGACTAGCGACAGATACGCAGTATTTT. This translates into CASSPGLATDTQYF.